Described below is a single TCR beta chain sequence and its context. This entry is derived from a study of shared clonotypes between healthy human individuals. The repertoire was sequenced with immunoSEQ multiplex PCR; TCRdb's copy has only in-frame clones and lacks some. The sample consists of roughly 2,300,000 clones, approximately 90% of them appearing once. V was trimmed by 6 bases and J by 2 bases, leaving 6 bases between them. Germline CDR1 DFQATT, CDR2 SNEGSKA (reference sequence). The CDR3 has 11 residues. This chain links TRBV20-1 with TRBJ2-3; D is unresolved. The receptor was isolated from a young man in good health. Some clones in this sample may be carry-over from other donors' samples. The sample was naive CD4+ T cells from PBMCs. Subset described: CD45RA+ positively selected. CDR3 DNA sequence: TGCAGTGCCGGTGCCACAGATACGCAGTATTTT. Protein product: CSAGATDTQYF.